The present TCR beta chain was sequenced within a study of T cells in Graves' hyperthyroidism and ophthalmopathy (dated by TCRdb to the late 2010s). In the study overall: Peripheral blood was sampled at the time of initial diagnosis, prior to any treatment. The paper describes TCR Vbeta CDR3 sequencing of 135 peripheral blood samples, made up of 43 ophthalmopathy patients, 70 to 75 hyperthyroidism patients and 17 progressor patients. An independent validation cohort of under 20 hyperthyroidism patients and approximately 17 patients who later progressed to ophthalmopathy tested prospective prediction of ophthalmopathy. The 75 to 100 discovery patients were randomly split 7:3 into training and test sets. To identify distinguishing TCR V-J signatures, a discovery cohort of 95 to 100 patients was used, comprising roughly 45 with Graves' ophthalmopathy and around 57 with stable Graves' hyperthyroidism. In about 6 Graves' hyperthyroidism patients, the study also compared T-cell repertoires from thyroid tissue with T-cell repertoires from blood. Once sampling was done, hyperthyroidism patients were given methimazole at a starting dose of 30 mg daily, whereas ophthalmopathy patients were given high-dose intravenous methylprednisolone.

Amplification of TCR beta CDR3 regions was carried out from RNA transcripts. The TCR CDR3 was subjected to a first round of RT-PCR using the HTBI primer set and the Qiagen OneStep RT-PCR kit. The libraries were constructed in a second round of multiplex PCR and then size-selected and purified. The libraries were sequenced on an Illumina HiSeq2000 using paired-end 100 bp reads. Concerning the study's data processing: Raw data were processed with SOAPnuke, discarding reads with adapters, uncalled bases, mean Phred below 15, or no exact constant-primer or identifier match. COPE v1.2.5 was used to merge high-quality paired reads, and clonotypes were defined as unique nucleotide sequences. MiTCR v1.1 was used to align clonotypes to the IMGT TRBV, TRBD and TRBJ reference segments. Analysis was restricted to V-J combinations with a frequency above 0.0001, which covered 98% to 99.2% of repertoires. The TCS score was defined as the ratio of F50 (clonal expansion) to E x V (chaos), calculated using BLOSUM62-based TCRdist between CDR3 peptides within each V-J. Welch's t-statistics and random forest reduced around 520 V-J features to about 12, which were used in a naive Bayes classifier (R e1071). TCRdb trimmed the raw reads at Q25, called clones with MiXCR and kept productive beta chains. Each entry merges the rows of one CDR3 protein and shows their most common DNA and genes. The V and J calls and clone size come from TCRdb's table, not from the authors' own analysis. This sample comprises about 260,000 distinct CDR3 sequences, about 15% of them detected only once. 28% of the sample belongs to the ten largest clones.

In regard to this clonotype: Its antigen specificity is not known. Nothing much larger sits one base from this clone, and base qualities are not available.

Broad study findings and their caveats: No statistical method was used to fix the sample size in advance, and group allocation was not hidden from the investigators. Most expanded thyroid clonotypes (frequency above 0.001) were also detected in blood, suggesting blood repertoires may reflect thyroid immune responses. Ophthalmopathy was separated from stable hyperthyroidism by a 13 V-J signature model, with over 85% sensitivity and approximately 81% specificity obtained in cross-validation and 80%/75% obtained in testing. During validation, the model predicted progression to ophthalmopathy a median of approximately 6 months ahead of onset, with 60% to 71% sensitivity and 72.22% specificity.

The CDR3 holds 16 amino acids from the cysteine to the phenylalanine. Solely the CDR3 DNA is kept, with 48 bases framed from the first base. CDR1 and CDR2 were assigned from the germline V gene as MGHRA and YSYEKL. Trimming accounts for 1 base at V and 8 bases at J, while the number of junction bases matched to no gene is 9. Ophthalmopathy patients had moderately to severely active disease, with a Clinical Activity Score of 3 or more, a NOSPECS grade of 4 or more, and a disease duration of less than 3 months. Patients with uncontrolled infections, other autoimmune diseases, pregnancy or lactation were excluded. Diagnoses were established on the basis of clinical symptoms, serum thyroxine and TRAb, thyroid ultrasound, and orbital computed tomography. Ficoll-Paque density gradient centrifugation was used to isolate PBMCs from around 10 ml of fresh peripheral blood. Trizol reagent was used to extract total RNA, and RNA quality was then checked on an Agilent 2100 Bioanalyzer.

Recombination joined TRBV4-1 with TRBJ2-1; 9 nucleotides in the junction match TRBD2. The sequence came from a woman aged 18-35 years with Graves' ophthalmopathy. Specimen: blood. In nucleotide form, the sequence is TGCGCCAGCAGCCAAGGATGGCGGGGGGGTATGGATGAGCAGTTCTTC. Its product reads: CASSQGWRGGMDEQFF.